A single sample gave rise to the 24 T cell receptor beta chains below, sequenced in a study of blood T cells in healthy people across ages. The second PCR ran roughly 6 to 12 cycles with a sample-barcoded 5' primer and J-beta primers. TCRdb itself ran the 5' RACE reads through MiXCR, one entry per CDR3 protein. The data show about 970,000 distinct CDR3 sequences, just over 50% seen once. Sample: blood. The source of these receptors is a woman aged 60-70 years in good health.

The J gene is TRBJ2-7, the V gene TRBV7-8, with 8 bases aligning to TRBD1. The CDR3 contains 16 residues. Germline CDR1 is SGHVS and CDR2 is FQNEAQ. V dropped 4 bases and J dropped 3; count of bases not matched to a gene: 11. As DNA, the CDR3 is TGTGCCAGCAGCTCCACACCCTTGACAGGGGTCTACGAGCAGTACTTC. The encoded protein is CASSSTPLTGVYEQYF.

J is TRBJ2-7 and V is TRBV4-1; D is unclear. The germline V gene encodes CDR1 MGHRA and CDR2 YSYEKL. The CDR3 consists of 15 residues. Trimming took off 1 base at V and 1 base at J, with 11 bases between the two ends. CDR3 coding DNA: TGCGCCAGCAGCCAAGTCTTCAGCGTGTCCTACGAGCAGTACTTC. Encoded protein: CASSQVFSVSYEQYF.

V usage is TRBV28 and J usage is TRBJ2-5; 8 nucleotides match TRBD1. The better agreement between TRBJ2-7 and the DNA end casts doubt on the J call. CDR3 length: 14 residues. Looked up from germline, CDR1 is MDHEN and CDR2 is SYDVKM. The CDR3 loop reads CASSLDRVVCEQYF. DNA of the CDR3: TGTGCCAGCAGTTTGGACAGGGTGGTATGCGAGCAGTACTTC.

The chain is built from TRBV3-1 and TRBJ2-5; a weak D match, TRBD1 (6 bases). Between the trimmed V and J ends, which lost 4 bases and 2 bases, there was a span of 14 bases. CDR1 LGHDT and CDR2 YNNKEL come from the germline V gene (reference sequence). The CDR3 loop spans 15 amino acids. DNA of the CDR3: TGTGCCAGCAGCCCCGGTCCGAGGGGGCAAGAGACCCAGTACTTC. Its protein is CASSPGPRGQETQYF.

The chain links TRBV7-9 to TRBJ2-1; 8 bases agree with TRBD2. The CDR3 loop spans 14 amino acids. V trimming: 4 bases; J trimming: 3 bases; junction bases outside the gene matches: 2. Per germline, CDR1 SEHNR and CDR2 FQNEAQ (reference sequence). The CDR3 sequence is CASSSGTSYNEQFF. DNA for the CDR3: TGTGCCAGCAGCTCCGGGACTAGCTACAATGAGCAGTTCTTC.

The table lists this clonotype with a few counts. This chain connects TRBV4-1 to TRBJ2-5, with TRBD2 matching over 9 bases. The J call is uncertain, as TRBJ2-7 better fits the DNA end. CDR1 is MGHRA, CDR2 YSYEKL, per germline. The CDR3 has 14 amino acids. The CDR3 sequence: CASSQWREGYEQYF. CDR3 DNA sequence: TGCGCCAGCAGCCAATGGCGGGAGGGTTACGAGCAGTACTTC.

This clonotype came up a few times. The genes are TRBV6-5 and TRBJ2-5, with a tentative D call TRBD1 (6 bases). This CDR3 has 12 residues. V was cut by 6 bases and J by 3 bases, with 8 bases left in between. From germline, CDR1 is MNHEY and CDR2 SVGAGI. The chain's CDR3 is CASRNREETQYF. The CDR3, as DNA: TGTGCCAGCAGGAACAGGGAAGAGACCCAGTACTTC.

In this sample, this clonotype turned up a few times. This chain uses TRBV7-2 with TRBJ2-7; 14 bases are shared with TRBD2. V was clipped by 2 bases and J by 4 bases; unmatched bases: 10. The CDR3 loop spans 18 amino acids. The germline V gene has CDR1 SGHTA and CDR2 FQGNSA. Written as DNA, the CDR3 is TGTGCCAGCAGCTTAATCGGTTGGGGGACTAGCGGGAGTTACGAGCAGTACTTC. Amino acid sequence: CASSLIGWGTSGSYEQYF.

Concerning this clonotype: This may be a read error: a much more frequent sequence differs by one nucleotide. The V and J genes are TRBV7-2 and TRBJ2-7; TRBD2 agrees at 9 bases. The J call may be wrong; the DNA end is better matched by TRBJ2-5. The germline CDR1 and CDR2 sequences are SGHTA and FQGNSA. The CDR3 has 14 residues. This CDR3 reads CASSVVGLAETQYF. The CDR3 DNA sequence: TGTGCCAGCAGCGTAGTAGGACTAGCGGAGACCCAGTACTTC.

The CDR3 sequence is CASSQETAGVGDTQYF. The DNA for the CDR3 is TGTGCCAGCAGCCAAGAAACAGCGGGAGTGGGAGATACGCAGTATTTT. The chain is built from TRBV4-2 and TRBJ2-3; 8 bases are a match to TRBD2. The CDR3 runs 16 residues. CDR1 LGHNA and CDR2 YNFKEQ come from the germline V gene. The trim removed 0 bases at V and 5 bases at J, leaving 7 bases unmatched.

This chain joins TRBV20-1 and TRBJ2-1; 10 bases align to TRBD2. The CDR3 loop spans 12 amino acids. The germline CDR1 and CDR2 sequences are DFQATT and SNEGSKA (reference sequence). The CDR3 DNA sequence: TGCAGGGCCCCTAGCGGGAGATATGAGCAGTTCTTC. It codes for CRAPSGRYEQFF.

For the CDR3, the DNA is TGTGCCAGCAGTTTCACCGGGACAGGGGAGCCCGAGCAGTACTTC. Its protein product is CASSFTGTGEPEQYF. The chain carries TRBV12-3 or TRBV12-4 and TRBJ2-7; 10 bases are a match to TRBD1. The CDR3 length is 15 residues. The junction had 8 bases not matched to a gene; V was cut back by 3 bases and J by 6 bases.

This clonotype was picked up a small number of times. The chain combines TRBV9 with TRBJ2-5; D tentatively reads TRBD1 or TRBD2 (6 bases each). In germline, CDR1 is SGDLS, CDR2 YYNGEE. This CDR3 contains 16 residues. The V and J ends lost 1 base and 3 bases respectively, with 16 bases between them. This chain's CDR3 is CASSVTGAVGKETQYF. CDR3 DNA: TGTGCCAGCAGCGTAACGGGGGCGGTTGGAAAAGAGACCCAGTACTTC.

The chain employs TRBV12-3 or TRBV12-4 and TRBJ2-5, with D possibly being TRBD1 or TRBD2 (5 bases each). This CDR3 region has 10 residues. Trimming left V 10 bases short and J 12 bases short, with 15 bases between. The CDR3 DNA reads TGTGCCACCGAGCGGACCAGGGAGTACTTC. Translated, it gives CATERTREYF.

This clonotype was observed a handful of times. The CDR3 DNA is TGCAGCGTTGAGGGTCTAGCGGGATCATCCTACGAGCAGTACTTC. Protein product: CSVEGLAGSSYEQYF. The chain combines TRBV29-1 with TRBJ2-7; 9 bases match TRBD2. CDR3 length: 15 residues. Germline-derived CDR1 and CDR2 are SQVTM and ANQGSEA. V was clipped by 3 bases and J by 1 base; unmatched bases: 7.

The chain combines TRBV29-1 with TRBJ2-4; 7 nucleotides match TRBD1. V shed 6 bases and J 13 bases; nucleotides not matched to a gene: 18. CDR1 is SQVTM and CDR2 is ANQGSEA in the germline V gene. The CDR3 is 14 amino acids. Written as DNA, the CDR3 is TGCAGCGTGTGTGACAGAGGGGGCTACAATGAGCAGTACTTC. It codes for CSVCDRGGYNEQYF.

The chain links TRBV28 to TRBJ2-3; D tentatively fits TRBD1 or TRBD2 (5 bases each). V was shortened by 6 bases and J by 10 bases, with 17 bases between the two germline ends. The CDR3 has 13 amino acids. In germline, CDR1 is MDHEN, CDR2 SYDVKM. The CDR3 bases are TGTGCCAGCAGGTTCGGGACCGCGGGTTCGCAGTATTTT. This codes for CASRFGTAGSQYF.

This clonotype was seen a handful of times. V is TRBV27 and J is TRBJ2-5, with 8 bases identical to TRBD1. CDR3 length equals 15 residues. After removal of 5 bases from V and 5 bases from J, the junction contained 10 bases not matched to a gene. Germline CDR1 is MNHEY and CDR2 is SMNVEV (reference sequence). CDR3 sequence (DNA): TGTGCCAGCAGTCCCTCCGGGACAGGTTATGAGACCCAGTACTTC. Translated: CASSPSGTGYETQYF.

The rearrangement uses TRBV12-3 or TRBV12-4 and TRBJ2-5, with D uncertain. The CDR3 runs to 13 residues. V was trimmed by 5 bases and J by 11 bases, leaving 18 bases between them. The CDR3 DNA reads as TGTGCCAGCAGTGCCAATACCGGCCGTAGGCAGTACTTC. Protein: CASSANTGRRQYF.

The CDR3 sequence is CASSLLSLAEQETQYF. In nucleotides, the CDR3 is TGTGCCAGCAGCCTCCTGTCGCTAGCGGAACAAGAGACCCAGTACTTC. The J gene is TRBJ2-5, the V gene TRBV3-1; 7 bases map to TRBD2. Looked up from germline, CDR1 is LGHDT and CDR2 is YNNKEL (reference sequence). The V segment lost 4 bases and the J segment 2 bases; nucleotides outside the gene matches: 10. The CDR3 is 16 residues long.

This clonotype has just one count. This sequence may be a read error, since a much larger clone differs from it by one base. V is TRBV7-3 and J is TRBJ2-3; 8 bases line up with TRBD2. The CDR3 extends over 16 amino acids. CDR1 and CDR2 (germline): SGHTA, FQGTGA. Losses at the gene ends were 1 base for V and 2 bases for J; bases not matched to a gene: 5. The CDR3 DNA follows: TGTGCCAGCAGCTTAAAGCCGGGACTAGACACAGATACGCAGTATTTT. As protein: CASSLKPGLDTDTQYF.

V is TRBV12-3 or TRBV12-4 and J is TRBJ2-1, with D hard to call. The CDR3 covers 15 residues. Trimming took off 6 bases at V and 6 bases at J, with 18 bases between the two ends. DNA of the CDR3: TGTGCCAGCAGGAAGACTGTGTGGGCGGTCAATGAGCAGTTCTTC. It codes for CASRKTVWAVNEQFF.

The chain links TRBV15 to TRBJ1-4; D remains ambiguous. CDR3 length: 14 amino acids. The germline V gene encodes CDR1 LNHNV and CDR2 YYDKDF (reference sequence). V was cut by 3 bases and J by 7 bases, with 12 bases left in between. CDR3 sequence (DNA): TGTGCCACCAGCAGGCGAGGGTTCGGTGAAAAACTGTTTTTT. Translated, it gives CATSRRGFGEKLFF.

V usage is TRBV11-2 and J usage is TRBJ2-3, with 7 bases lining up with TRBD1. Per the germline V gene, CDR1 is SGHAT and CDR2 is FQNNGV. V was pared by 3 bases and J by 5 bases, with 8 bases of the junction left unmatched. The CDR3 covers 15 residues. The CDR3 sequence: CASSFPAGGIDTQYF. In DNA form, the CDR3 reads TGTGCCAGCAGCTTCCCGGCAGGGGGTATAGATACGCAGTATTTT.